This TCR beta chain was recovered during a study of cytomegalovirus exposure and HLA in healthy donors. The PCR made use of 60 Vbeta and 13 Jbeta primers. Profiling relied on immunoSEQ multiplex PCR, and the TCRdb table lists in-frame clones only, not all of them. Among under 200,000 clones listed, 68% were seen once. This clone was counted between two and nine times. V shed 7 bases and J 3 bases; nucleotides not matched to a gene: 6. From germline, CDR1 is KGHSH and CDR2 LQKENI. The CDR3 runs to 15 residues. The donors comprised healthy bone marrow donors. The sequence came from a man aged 45-65 years in good health and CMV-seronegative. V usage is TRBV18 and J usage is TRBJ2-1; 10 positions match TRBD1. What was sequenced was PBMCs. CDR3 in DNA: TGTGCCAGCTTTGCCGGGACAGGGGTCTACAATGAGCAGTTCTTC. This codes for CASFAGTGVYNEQFF.